This passage covers 9 T cell receptor beta chains from one sample sequenced in a study of tumor-infiltrating lymphocytes in primary liver carcinoma. Co-extraction yielded RNA and DNA from 20-30 mg of unsorted bulk tissue. From about 0.5 ug of total RNA, TCR beta-specific cDNA was reverse-transcribed using a constant-region primer. What produced the TCR beta libraries was three nested multiplex PCR rounds using slightly modified ARM-PCR. TRBV1-TRBV30 forward primers paired with a C-beta reverse primer drove the first two PCR rounds, about 10 cycles each. Using its own MiXCR run on the multiplex PCR reads, TCRdb lists one record per CDR3 protein. The sample carries approximately 100,000 distinct CDR3 sequences, about 63% recorded once. Sequencing was performed on liver tumor tissue from sampling region 2. Subset denoted: tumor region T2, inferior pole. Receptor source: a woman aged 55-70 years with primary liver carcinoma and hepatitis B virus infection.

This sequence joins TRBV29-1 and TRBJ2-2, with D maybe TRBD2 (5 bases). Trimming pared 7 bases from V and 6 bases from J, leaving 15 bases between. Germline loops: CDR1 SQVTM, CDR2 ANQGSEA. The CDR3 has 13 residues. The CDR3 sequence: CSDDLAPAGELFF. CDR3 nucleotides: TGCAGCGATGACCTAGCCCCGGCCGGGGAGCTGTTTTTT.

This clonotype is a singleton in its sample. At one end the junction does not follow the germline gene, possibly because of a read error. Here the CDR3 reads CASSQVGSRGERRETQYF. Here the CDR3 DNA reads TGCGCCAGCAGCCAAGTGGGCAGTAGGGGCGAGAGGAGAGAGACCCAATACTTC. This chain connects TRBV4-1 to TRBJ2-5; TRBD1 is a possible D gene (5 bases). CDR3 length: 18 residues. Germline V CDR1 and CDR2: MGHRA, YSYEKL.

V and J are TRBV7-9 and TRBJ1-3; D may be TRBD1 (6 bases). Germline V gives CDR1 SEHNR, CDR2 FQNEAQ (reference sequence). The length of the CDR3 is 22 residues. The germline V and J ends were trimmed by 2 bases and 0 bases, with 29 bases remaining between them. The CDR3 reads CASSLRVTRGPTGPSSGNTIYF. In DNA form, the CDR3 reads TGTGCCAGCAGCTTACGGGTCACCCGGGGGCCGACAGGCCCCAGCTCTGGAAACACCATATATTTT.

Points on this clonotype: Since a much larger clone is just one base distant, this may be a read error. The V gene is TRBV12-3 or TRBV12-4, the J gene TRBJ2-7; tentative D call: TRBD2 (5 bases). Trimming removed 8 bases at V and 0 bases at J, with 17 bases between. The CDR3 extends over 15 amino acids. CDR3: CASLPRGRRSYEQYF. The CDR3 DNA follows: TGTGCCAGCCTCCCCCGTGGGAGACGCTCCTACGAGCAGTACTTC.

This clonotype was seen repeatedly, ten times or more. The chain combines TRBV6-5 with TRBJ2-7, with D uncertain. The CDR3 spans 14 residues. Trimming took off 1 base at V and 1 base at J, with 8 bases between the two ends. In germline, CDR1 is MNHEY, CDR2 SVGAGI. Written as DNA, the CDR3 is TGTGCCAGCAGTTACTATTCCACATCCTACGAGCAGTACTTC. It is translated as CASSYYSTSYEQYF.

On this clonotype itself: Since a much larger clone is just one base distant, this may be a read error. The gene calls are TRBV5-1 and TRBJ1-5; D gene ambiguous. Germline V lookup: CDR1 SGHRS, CDR2 YFSETQ. This CDR3 region has 14 residues. The CDR3 loop reads CANSPSSDAGPQHF. The CDR3 DNA follows: TGCGCCAACAGCCCGTCCTCGGACGCCGGGCCCCAGCATTTT.

In the case of this clonotype: One end of the junction is discordant with germline, which a read error may explain. The chain carries TRBV7-8 and TRBJ2-2; D perhaps matches TRBD2 (7 bases). The CDR3 loop spans 15 amino acids. CDR1 is SGHVS, CDR2 FQNEAQ, per germline. CDR3 sequence: CASILGGGYAGELFF. For the CDR3, the DNA is TGTGCCAGCATCTTAGGGGGGGGATACGCTGGGGAGCTGTTTTTT.

Many counts were recorded for this clonotype. The rearrangement links TRBV5-1 to TRBJ1-4; 8 positions agree with TRBD1. The CDR3 loop spans 16 amino acids. Germline V CDR1 and CDR2: SGHRS, YFSETQ. Unmatched junction bases numbered 6, after V lost 3 bases and J lost 2 bases. CDR3 region: CASSYGQGLTNEKLFF. The CDR3 DNA reads as TGCGCCAGCAGCTACGGACAGGGATTGACTAATGAAAAACTGTTTTTT.

On this clonotype itself: A much larger clonotype is one base distant, so this may be a read error. CDR3 loop: CASGTSGSSADTQYF. CDR3 DNA sequence: TGTGCCTCCGGGACTAGCGGTTCTAGCGCAGATACGCAGTATTTT. The V call is TRBV10-3, the J call TRBJ2-3; TRBD2 matches at 11 bases. The CDR3 loop spans 15 amino acids. V was pared by 11 bases and J by 4 bases, with 11 bases of the junction left unmatched. Germline assignment: CDR1 ENHRY and CDR2 SYGVKD.